This paragraph covers one TCR beta chain sequence. Its antigen is as yet unknown. In germline, CDR1 is DFQATT, CDR2 SNEGSKA (reference sequence). The CDR3 has 14 residues. This record comes from a study of CXCR3-negative and CXCR3-positive naive CD8 T cells. About the study: The study obtained roughly 140 million TRB reads, about 1.5 +/- 0.3 million per library.

Study conclusions and caveats: TRB CDR3s of CXCR3-positive naive cells were more hydrophobic than those of CXCR3-negative naive cells. Naive CXCR3-negative cells resembled naive CXCR3-positive cells in TRBV-TRBJ usage; memory cells differed. TRB CDR3 properties served as the basis for inferring TCR strength, and surface CD5 was comparable between naive subsets. CXCR3 expression partially decreased after cryopreservation; most assays used fresh PBMCs.

UMI-tagged TRB cDNA libraries were built via 5' RACE. Using the 5' RACE reads, TCRdb records one entry per CDR3 protein without DNA. The sample has about 6,700 distinct CDR3 sequences. This receptor was obtained from a human donor in good health. Some clones in this sample may be carry-over from other donors' samples. Sequenced: naive CXCR3+ CD8+ T cells from blood. The sample's subset: CD45RO-CCR7+CD27+CD95- naive CD8+ T cells expressing CXCR3 (TNR3+). The chain recombines TRBV20-1 with TRBJ2-7. The CDR3 sequence: CSARDLDGPYEQYF.